Below, 13 T cell receptor beta chains from the same sample are listed, as sequenced in a study of T cell repertoires in cytomegalovirus infection. Using its own MiXCR run on the reads, TCRdb lists one record per CDR3 protein. The sample shows roughly 630,000 distinct CDR3 sequences, 24% of them seen only once. Sequenced material: CD8+ T cells from PBMCs. The receptor source for this set is a human donor in good health (CMV status not recorded). Some clones in this sample may be carry-over from other donors' samples.

The chain employs TRBV2 and TRBJ2-5; no definite D call. The ends were cut back, 8 bases at V and 5 bases at J, with 15 bases in the middle. The CDR3 length is 13 residues. Germline CDR1 reads SNHLY; CDR2 reads FYNNEI. CDR3 nucleotide sequence: TGTGCCAGCCGAACCAACCCGGCGGAGACCCAGTACTTC. It codes for CASRTNPAETQYF.

This clonotype was observed a few times. The V and J genes are TRBV27 and TRBJ2-7, with 8 bases that match TRBD1. The V gene end was trimmed by 2 bases and the J gene end by 3 bases; junction bases not matched to a gene: 6. The V gene's germline CDR1 is MNHEY and CDR2 SMNVEV (reference sequence). This CDR3 is 15 amino acids long. CDR3 amino acids: CASSLNTDRGYEQYF. The CDR3 DNA reads TGTGCCAGCAGTTTAAATACAGACAGGGGCTACGAGCAGTACTTC.

This sequence joins TRBV2 and TRBJ2-5, with no clear D. V was trimmed by 4 bases and J by 7 bases, leaving 7 bases between them. This CDR3 spans 11 amino acids. From germline, CDR1 is SNHLY and CDR2 FYNNEI. CDR3 sequence reads: CASSGWGTQYF. The CDR3 DNA is TGTGCCAGCAGTGGCTGGGGGACCCAGTACTTC.

This clonotype was seen at least ten times. This chain uses TRBV12-3 or TRBV12-4 with TRBJ2-3, with 8 bases lining up with TRBD2. V lost 6 bases, J lost 0 bases, and 11 bases stayed unmatched. CDR3 size: 17 residues. This CDR3 is CASRPPSSGRSTDTQYF. In DNA, the CDR3 is TGTGCCAGCAGACCTCCCTCGAGCGGGAGAAGCACAGATACGCAGTATTTT.

The V and J genes are TRBV29-1 and TRBJ1-1; D is perhaps TRBD1 (5 bases). Trimming removed 5 bases from V and 4 bases from J, with 11 bases in between. The CDR3 extends over 12 amino acids. Germline V gene lookup returns CDR1 SQVTM and CDR2 ANQGSEA. The CDR3 bases are TGCAGCGTTCCGGGGCTGGTCACTGAAGCTTTCTTT. This encodes CSVPGLVTEAFF.

V gene TRBV7-9 combines with J gene TRBJ2-1; 10 nucleotides line up with TRBD2. Per germline, CDR1 SEHNR and CDR2 FQNEAQ (reference sequence). The CDR3 is 15 amino acids. The V segment lost 1 base and the J segment 7 bases; nucleotides outside the gene matches: 4. CDR3 DNA: TGTGCCAGCAGCTTAGTAGCGGGGGGCATAAATGAGCAGTTCTTC. The encoded protein is CASSLVAGGINEQFF.

This clonotype was observed a single time. This clone may be a read error of a much larger clone one base away. This sequence joins TRBV7-6 and TRBJ2-7, with 7 bases lining up with TRBD1. The CDR3 runs 14 residues. The germline V gene has CDR1 SGHVS and CDR2 FNYEAQ. CDR3 region: CTSSWRQGGHEQYF. CDR3 nucleotide sequence: TGTACCAGCAGCTGGAGACAGGGCGGCCACGAGCAGTACTTC.

This clonotype was detected ten times or more. The chain uses TRBV7-2 and TRBJ2-3; TRBD2 might be the D (5 bases). V lost 5 bases to trimming and J lost 1 base, with 10 bases between them. The germline V gene has CDR1 SGHTA and CDR2 FQGNSA. The CDR3 consists of 14 residues. CDR3 region: CASSEYGGTDTQYF. For the CDR3, the DNA is TGTGCCAGCAGCGAGTACGGGGGCACAGATACGCAGTATTTT. Looking up the rest from reference TRBV7-2 and TRBJ2-3 gives the full variable domain: GAGVSQSPSNKVTEKGKDVELRCDPISGHTALYWYRQSLGQGLEFLIYFQGNSAPDKSGLPSDRFSAERTGGSVSTLTIQRTQQEDSAVYLCASSEYGGTDTQYFGPGTRLTVL.

There are many counts of this clonotype. This chain uses TRBV7-6 with TRBJ2-1; a possible D gene is TRBD1 (5 bases). Deletions cut 5 bases from V and 6 bases from J, with 5 bases between. Per germline, CDR1 SGHVS and CDR2 FNYEAQ. CDR3 length equals 11 residues. The CDR3 sequence is CASSGANEQFF. As DNA, the CDR3 is TGTGCCAGCAGCGGGGCCAATGAGCAGTTCTTC.

The chain carries TRBV28 and TRBJ1-1, with D maybe TRBD1 (5 bases). Germline V gene lookup returns CDR1 MDHEN and CDR2 SYDVKM. The CDR3 spans 14 residues. V was clipped by 2 bases and J by 3 bases, with 10 bases between them. Here the CDR3 reads CASSLVARDTEAFF. The CDR3 DNA reads TGTGCCAGCAGTTTAGTGGCCAGGGACACTGAAGCTTTCTTT.

V gene TRBV28 combines with J gene TRBJ2-7, with D tentatively TRBD2 (5 bases). This CDR3 is 14 amino acids long. With 2 bases removed from V and 2 bases from J, the gap between germline ends came to 10 bases. Germline CDR1 MDHEN, CDR2 SYDVKM. CDR3 nucleotide sequence: TGTGCCAGCAGTTTAGGGGAGATTCCCTACGAGCAGTACGTC. It is translated as CASSLGEIPYEQYV.

Notes on this clonotype: It is likely a read error, because the conserved phenylalanine at the end of the CDR3 is missing. V and J are TRBV6-2 or TRBV6-3 and TRBJ2-2; weak D call: TRBD1 (6 bases). The CDR3 has 18 residues. Trimming removed 5 bases at V and 2 bases at J, with 21 bases between. Looked up from germline, CDR1 is MNHEY and CDR2 is SVGEGT. CDR3 DNA: TGTGCCAGCAGTCCACCGGACAGTTACCCTCAAAACACCGGGGAGCTGTTTTCT. This gives the protein CASSPPDSYPQNTGELFS.

Ten or more counts support this clonotype. This rearrangement joins TRBV27 to TRBJ2-3; 7 nucleotides match TRBD2. Per germline, CDR1 MNHEY and CDR2 SMNVEV (reference sequence). The length of the CDR3 is 15 residues. Trimming cost V 1 base and J 4 bases; bases outside gene matches: 5. The CDR3 protein is CASSLFRLAADTQYF. In DNA form, the CDR3 reads TGTGCCAGCAGTTTATTCCGACTAGCCGCAGATACGCAGTATTTT.